The rows below give T cell receptor beta chains drawn from one sample of a study of T cell clones after liver transplantation. Data came from immunoSEQ multiplex PCR; TCRdb stores just in-frame clones and leaves some out. The sample shows about 45,000 clones, more than 70% of them seen only once. Here the sequenced sample was CD4+ T cells from blood, taken 24 months after liver transplant. These TCRs come from a human patient who received a liver transplant. Some T cells may be graft donor cells. CDR3s include the opening cysteine and the closing phenylalanine or tryptophan. A D gene is named only where the DNA matches it firmly. Only some rows state a clone size, as once, few, many or a class for expanded clones.

j_gene | v_gene | d_gene | abundance | CDR3nt | CDR3aa
TRBJ2-7 | TRBV18 | TRBD1 | NA | TGTGCCAGCTCGCTCAACAGGGGGGACAGGGGTTCCTACGAGCAGTACTTC | CASSLNRGDRGSYEQYF
TRBJ2-3 | TRBV5-6 | NA | NA | TGTGCCAGCAGCTTTCGAGGTAGCGGGTTGACAGGTACGCAGTATTTT | CASSFRGSGLTGTQYF
TRBJ2-7 | TRBV9 | NA | NA | TGTGCCAGCAACAGGGAGCCGACCCACGAGCAGTACTTC | CASNREPTHEQYF
TRBJ1-3 | TRBV7-2 | NA | once | TGTGCCAGCAGCCCGGGACTGGCAAGAGGAAACACCATATATTTT | CASSPGLARGNTIYF
TRBJ1-2 | TRBV5-4 | NA | NA | TGTGCCAGCAGCTTGTTGCCGGTCTATGGCTACACCTTC | CASSLLPVYGYTF
TRBJ1-5 | TRBV5-6 | NA | NA | TGTGCCAGCAGCTTGAGGGGGGCAGGCAATCAGCCCCAGCATTTT | CASSLRGAGNQPQHF
TRBJ1-3 | TRBV14 | NA | NA | TGTGCCAGCAGCCAAGAAGGAGTCACCATATATTTT | CASSQEGVTIYF
TRBJ2-7 | TRBV28 | NA | NA | TGTGCCAGCAACTCCGGGACCCGCGCCTACGAGCAGTACTTC | CASNSGTRAYEQYF
TRBJ2-2 | TRBV10-2 | NA | NA | TGCGCCAGCGGCGCGGGGGCATTTAGCACCGGGGAGCTGTTTTTT | CASGAGAFSTGELFF
TRBJ2-7 | TRBV27 | TRBD1 | NA | TGTGCCAGCAGTCCCCGACAGGGTGGCCGGGAGCAGTACTTC | CASSPRQGGREQYF
TRBJ1-1 | TRBV6-5 | NA | NA | TGTGCCAGCAGTTACGTCGGGGTTATGAACACTGAAGCTTTCTTT | CASSYVGVMNTEAFF
TRBJ1-5 | TRBV23-1 | NA | NA | TGCGCCAGCAGTCACCTGTGGGGGATCAATCAGCCCCAGCATTTT | CASSHLWGINQPQHF
TRBJ2-7 | TRBV10-2 | NA | NA | TGCGCCAGTCGAGTTGGGATCGCCTACGAGCAGTACTTC | CASRVGIAYEQYF
TRBJ1-2 | TRBV19 | NA | NA | TGTGCCAGTAGTATTCCTTTTGAAGTTGGCTACACCTTC | CASSIPFEVGYTF
TRBJ1-5 | TRBV9 | NA | NA | TGTGCCAGCAGCGCCAATGGGGCCTCTAATCAGCCCCAGCATTTT | CASSANGASNQPQHF
TRBJ1-1 | TRBV27 | NA | NA | TGTGCCAGCAGTTTTCGTTGGGCAACCGGCACTGAAGCTTTCTTT | CASSFRWATGTEAFF
TRBJ2-1 | TRBV19 | TRBD2 | NA | TGTGCCAGTAGACGGGGCGGGGGGCCTAGCTCCTACAATGAGCAGTTCTTC | CASRRGGGPSSYNEQFF
TRBJ2-7 | TRBV7-2 | NA | NA | TGTGCCAGCGGGTGGATGTCCTACGAGCAGTACTTC | CASGWMSYEQYF
TRBJ1-1 | TRBV18 | TRBD1 | NA | TGTGCCAGCTCACTGAATGACAGGGCGACTGAAGCTTTCTTT | CASSLNDRATEAFF
TRBJ1-4 | TRBV4-1 | TRBD1 | NA | TGCGCCAGCAGCCAAGGACAGGGGGCAGCTAATGAAAAACTGTTTTTT | CASSQGQGAANEKLFF
TRBJ2-7 | TRBV4-1 | TRBD1 | NA | TGCGCCAGCAGCCAAGAACGGACAGGGGACTACGAGCAGTACTTC | CASSQERTGDYEQYF
TRBJ1-5 | TRBV5-1 | TRBD1 | NA | TGCGCCAGCAGCTTGGACAGGGGCAGGCCCCAGCATTTT | CASSLDRGRPQHF
TRBJ1-5 | TRBV27 | NA | NA | TGTGCCAGCAGTTTAAGGGGAGTTCCGGGACAAATTCATCAGCCCCAGCATTTT | CASSLRGVPGQIHQPQHF
TRBJ1-1 | TRBV28 | NA | NA | TGTGCCAGCAGTCTCCAGGGGAAAGTCACTGAAGCTTTCTTT | CASSLQGKVTEAFF
TRBJ1-1 | TRBV6-5 | TRBD1 | NA | TGTGCCAGCAGTTACGGCAGGGGGACTGGTCACACTGAAGCTTTCTTT | CASSYGRGTGHTEAFF
TRBJ1-1 | TRBV6-5 | NA | NA | TGTGCCAGCAGCCCCGGCCGGTACTCAGGAACTGAAGCTTTCTTT | CASSPGRYSGTEAFF
TRBJ2-5 | TRBV6-1 | NA | NA | TGTGCCAGCAGGGGGCACGGCGAGACCCAGTACTTC | CASRGHGETQYF
TRBJ2-7 | TRBV6-1 | NA | NA | TGTGCCAGCAGGTGGAGGGGGGACTCCTACGAGCAGTACTTC | CASRWRGDSYEQYF
TRBJ2-7 | TRBV15 | NA | NA | TGTGCCACCAGCAGAGATACAGGGATCAGACCCTACGAGCAGTACTTC | CATSRDTGIRPYEQYF
TRBJ2-7 | TRBV19 | NA | NA | TGTGCCAGTAGTCCTCGTCGGCCAACCAGCGGTTCCTACGAGCAGTACTTC | CASSPRRPTSGSYEQYF
TRBJ1-3 | TRBV7-9 | NA | NA | TGTGCCAGCAGCTTTCCAGGGTCTGGAAACACCATATATTTT | CASSFPGSGNTIYF
TRBJ1-1 | TRBV7-9 | NA | NA | TGTGCCAGCAGCTTAGTGTCGATCTTGAACACTGAAGCTTTCTTT | CASSLVSILNTEAFF
TRBJ1-2 | TRBV28 | NA | NA | TGTGCCAGCAGTCGACGGGGAGGCTATGGCTACACCTTC | CASSRRGGYGYTF
TRBJ2-2 | TRBV9 | NA | NA | TGTGCCAGCAGCGTAGCGGGAGTCGCCCCCGGGGAGCTGTTTTTT | CASSVAGVAPGELFF
TRBJ2-6 | TRBV12-5 | NA | NA | TGTGCTAGTGGTGATGTACCTGCAGGACAAAGTCGGGCCAACGTCCTGACTTTC | CASGDVPAGQSRANVLTF
TRBJ2-1 | TRBV27 | NA | NA | TGTGCCAGCAGCGGGAGTGGCTCCTACAATGAGCAGTTCTTC | CASSGSGSYNEQFF